The clone carrying this T cell receptor (beta chain) came up a few times. TCRbeta library construction was performed incorporating unique molecular identifiers. One entry per CDR3 protein, called by TCRdb with MiXCR from the PCR reads. The table shows about 360,000 distinct CDR3 sequences, with 13% occurring only once. The data stem from a study of T-cell reconstitution after alpha-beta-depleted transplantation in children. V lost 5 bases and J 2 bases, leaving 16 bases between the germline ends. CDR3 length: 16 amino acids. The sequence was obtained from a human donor who donated a stem cell graft to a child with Fanconi anemia. This specimen was PBMCs, taken from the stem cell graft. This chain uses TRBV12-3 or TRBV12-4 with TRBJ1-3; D perhaps matches TRBD1 (5 bases). The DNA for the CDR3 is TGTGCCAGCAGTATTACGGGGGGAAGGGCTGGAAACACCATATATTTT. Its translation is CASSITGGRAGNTIYF.